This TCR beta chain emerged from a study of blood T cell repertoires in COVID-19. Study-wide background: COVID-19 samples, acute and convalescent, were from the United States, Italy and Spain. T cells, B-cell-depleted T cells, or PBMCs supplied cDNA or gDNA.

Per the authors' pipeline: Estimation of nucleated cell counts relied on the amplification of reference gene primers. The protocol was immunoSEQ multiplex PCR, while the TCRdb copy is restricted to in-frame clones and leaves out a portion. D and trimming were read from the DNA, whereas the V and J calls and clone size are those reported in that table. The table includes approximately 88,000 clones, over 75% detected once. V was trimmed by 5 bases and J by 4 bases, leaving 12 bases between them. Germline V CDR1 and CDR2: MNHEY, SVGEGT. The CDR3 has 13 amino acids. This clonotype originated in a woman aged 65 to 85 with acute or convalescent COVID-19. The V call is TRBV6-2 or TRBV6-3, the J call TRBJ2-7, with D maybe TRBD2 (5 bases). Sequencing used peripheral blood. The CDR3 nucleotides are TGTGCCAGCAGTCAGAGCTCGGGGTACGAGCAGTACGTC. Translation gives CASSQSSGYEQYV.